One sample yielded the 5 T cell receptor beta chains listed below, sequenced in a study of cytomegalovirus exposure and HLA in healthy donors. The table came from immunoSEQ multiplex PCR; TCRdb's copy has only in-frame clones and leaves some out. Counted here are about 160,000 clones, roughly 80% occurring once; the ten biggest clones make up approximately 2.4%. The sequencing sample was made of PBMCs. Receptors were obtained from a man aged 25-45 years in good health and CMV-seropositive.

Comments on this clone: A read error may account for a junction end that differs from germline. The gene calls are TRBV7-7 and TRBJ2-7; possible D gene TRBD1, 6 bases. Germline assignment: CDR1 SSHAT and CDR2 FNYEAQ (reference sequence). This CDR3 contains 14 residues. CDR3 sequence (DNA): TGTGCTAGCAGCTTATCCAGGGGTGCAAACGAGCAGTACTTC. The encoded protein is CASSLSRGANEQYF. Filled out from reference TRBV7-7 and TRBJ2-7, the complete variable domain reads GAGVSQSPRYKVTKRGQDVTLRCDPISSHATLYWYQQALGQGPEFLTYFNYEAQPDKSGLPSDRFSAERPEGSISTLTIQRTEQRDSAMYRCASSLSRGANEQYFGPGTRLTVT.

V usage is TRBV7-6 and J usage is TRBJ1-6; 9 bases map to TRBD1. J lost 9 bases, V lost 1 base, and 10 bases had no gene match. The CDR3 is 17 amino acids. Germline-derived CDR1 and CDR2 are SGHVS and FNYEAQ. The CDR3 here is CASSLDVGGTGPSPLHF. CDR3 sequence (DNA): TGTGCCAGCAGCTTAGACGTTGGGGGGACAGGGCCTTCACCCCTCCACTTT.

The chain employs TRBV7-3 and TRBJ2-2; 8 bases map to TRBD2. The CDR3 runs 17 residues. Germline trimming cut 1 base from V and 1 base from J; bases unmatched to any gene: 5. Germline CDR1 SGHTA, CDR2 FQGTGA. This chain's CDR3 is CASSLNAGGENTGELFF. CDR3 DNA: TGTGCCAGCAGCTTAAATGCCGGGGGGGAGAACACCGGGGAGCTGTTTTTT.

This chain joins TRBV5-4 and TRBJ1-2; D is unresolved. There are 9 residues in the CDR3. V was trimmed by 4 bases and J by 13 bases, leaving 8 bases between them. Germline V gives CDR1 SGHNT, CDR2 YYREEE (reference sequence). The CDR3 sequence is CASSPPTTF. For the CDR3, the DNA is TGTGCCAGCAGCCCGCCTACCACCTTC.

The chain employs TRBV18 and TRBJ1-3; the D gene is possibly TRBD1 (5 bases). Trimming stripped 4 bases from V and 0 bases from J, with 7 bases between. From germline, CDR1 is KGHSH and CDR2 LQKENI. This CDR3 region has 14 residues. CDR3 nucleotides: TGTGCCAGCTCACGCGACAGCTCTGGAAACACCATATATTTT. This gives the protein CASSRDSSGNTIYF.